These 9 T cell receptor beta chains share one sample of origin, sequenced in a study of blood T cell repertoires in COVID-19. Some clones are missing from TCRdb's copy, which holds only in-frame ones; the method was immunoSEQ multiplex PCR. The repertoire holds about 140,000 clones, with 65% to 90% as singletons. Sequenced: peripheral blood. The receptors were sampled from a man aged 45-65 years with acute or convalescent COVID-19.

The genes are TRBV6-5 and TRBJ2-5; D not resolved. CDR1 and CDR2 from the germline V gene are MNHEY and SVGAGI. V was cut by 10 bases and J by 5 bases, with 23 bases left in between. This CDR3 contains 15 residues. CDR3 amino acids: CATQSPSRLGETQYF. CDR3 bases: TGTGCCACCCAGTCCCCCTCCAGGTTGGGTGAGACCCAGTACTTC.

The chain carries TRBV6-4 and TRBJ1-4; 8 bases map to TRBD1. Trimming cost V 2 bases and J 3 bases; bases outside gene matches: 17. The CDR3 has 20 amino acids. Germline CDR1 MRHNA, CDR2 SNTAGT. In DNA, the CDR3 is TGTGCCAGCAGTGACGTACCGGACAGGGAAGCAATGTCAGCTAATGAAAAACTGTTTTTT. Translating gives CASSDVPDREAMSANEKLFF.

The CDR3 nucleotides are TGTGCCAGCAGCTCCCGTCCAGAAGAGACCCAGTACTTC. Its protein product is CASSSRPEETQYF. The rearrangement joins TRBV5-6 to TRBJ2-5; D gene uncertain. Germline V gene lookup returns CDR1 SGHDT and CDR2 YYEEEE. Trimming pared 3 bases from V and 3 bases from J, leaving 9 bases between. CDR3 size: 13 residues.

The J gene is TRBJ1-1, the V gene TRBV15; D not certain. The CDR3 runs to 14 residues. The V and J ends lost 1 base and 2 bases respectively, with 8 bases between them. The germline CDR1 and CDR2 sequences are LNHNV and YYDKDF (reference sequence). The DNA of the CDR3 is TGTGCCACCAGCAGAGTCGGCGGCAACACTGAAGCTTTCTTT. As protein: CATSRVGGNTEAFF.

The V call is TRBV6-5, the J call TRBJ2-4; possibly TRBD1 for D (6 bases). Germline lookup yields CDR1 MNHEY and CDR2 SVGAGI. Trimming pared 6 bases from V and 2 bases from J, leaving 11 bases between. The CDR3 totals 14 residues. Written as DNA, the CDR3 is TGTGCCAGCAGATCCGGGACAACCAAAAACATTCAGTACTTC. This translates into CASRSGTTKNIQYF.

V and J are TRBV7-9 and TRBJ2-7; 7 nucleotides align to TRBD2. With V trimmed by 4 bases and J by 0 bases, 3 bases remained unmatched. The CDR3 spans 14 residues. The germline CDR1 and CDR2 sequences are SEHNR and FQNEAQ (reference sequence). The CDR3: CASSWEGSSYEQYF. The DNA for the CDR3 is TGTGCCAGCAGCTGGGAGGGGAGCTCCTACGAGCAGTACTTC. Based on the CDR3 plus reference TRBV7-9 and TRBJ2-7, the full variable domain is DTGVSQNPRHKITKRGQNVTFRCDPISEHNRLYWYRQTLGQGPEFLTYFQNEAQLEKSRLLSDRFSAERPKGSFSTLEIQRTEQGDSAMYLCASSWEGSSYEQYFGPGTRLTVT.

The genes are TRBV4-1 and TRBJ2-1, with TRBD2 matching over 8 bases. The CDR3 loop spans 14 amino acids. J lost 8 bases, V lost 3 bases, and 6 bases had no gene match. Per the germline V gene, CDR1 is MGHRA and CDR2 is YSYEKL. CDR3 in DNA: TGCGCCAGCAGCCATCCGACGGGAGGGGATGAGCAGTTCTTC. It encodes CASSHPTGGDEQFF.

This clone appeared a single time. DNA of the CDR3: TGCGCCAGCACGAGTGAGGGACACCGCACAGATACGCAGTATTTT. Residues: CASTSEGHRTDTQYF. The rearrangement uses TRBV4-1 and TRBJ2-3, with D perhaps matching TRBD1 (6 bases). CDR1 and CDR2 from the germline V gene are MGHRA and YSYEKL. The CDR3 covers 15 residues. Trimming took off 7 bases at V and 1 base at J, with 15 bases between the two ends.

The genes are TRBV6-5 and TRBJ2-7, with 8 bases that match TRBD2. The CDR3 has 15 amino acids. Trimming at V came to 2 bases and at J to 5 bases, leaving 8 bases not matched to a gene. The germline V gene has CDR1 MNHEY and CDR2 SVGAGI. DNA of the CDR3: TGTGCCAGCAGTTACCTGCGGGGGGAGAGGGACGAGCAGTACTTC. This translates into CASSYLRGERDEQYF.